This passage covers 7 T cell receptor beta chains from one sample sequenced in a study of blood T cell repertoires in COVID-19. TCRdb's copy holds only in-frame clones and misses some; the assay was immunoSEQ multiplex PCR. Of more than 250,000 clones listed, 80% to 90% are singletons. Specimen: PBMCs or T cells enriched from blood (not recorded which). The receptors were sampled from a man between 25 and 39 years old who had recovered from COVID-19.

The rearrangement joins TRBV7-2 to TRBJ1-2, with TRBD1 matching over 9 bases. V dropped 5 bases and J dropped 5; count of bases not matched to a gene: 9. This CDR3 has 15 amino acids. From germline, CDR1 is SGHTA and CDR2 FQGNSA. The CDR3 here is CASSPVGTGRYGYTF. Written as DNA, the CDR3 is TGTGCCAGCAGCCCCGTGGGGACAGGGAGGTATGGCTACACCTTC.

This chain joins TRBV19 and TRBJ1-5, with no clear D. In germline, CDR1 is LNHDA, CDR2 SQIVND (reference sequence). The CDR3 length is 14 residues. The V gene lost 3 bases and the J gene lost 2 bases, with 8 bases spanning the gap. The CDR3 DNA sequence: TGTGCCAGTAGTATTGCCTCAGGCAATCAGCCCCAGCATTTT. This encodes CASSIASGNQPQHF.

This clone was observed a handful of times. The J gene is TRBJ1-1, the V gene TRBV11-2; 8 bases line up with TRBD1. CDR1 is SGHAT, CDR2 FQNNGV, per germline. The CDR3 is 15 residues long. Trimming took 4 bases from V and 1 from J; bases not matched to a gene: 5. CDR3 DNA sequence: TGTGCCAGCAGCTCCACGGACAGGGCGAACACTGAAGCTTTCTTT. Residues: CASSSTDRANTEAFF.

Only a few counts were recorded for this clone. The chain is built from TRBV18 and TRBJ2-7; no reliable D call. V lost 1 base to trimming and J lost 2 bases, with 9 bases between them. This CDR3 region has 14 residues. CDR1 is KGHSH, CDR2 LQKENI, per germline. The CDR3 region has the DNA TGTGCCAGCTCACCACGGCTAGAAGCCTACGAGCAGTACTTC. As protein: CASSPRLEAYEQYF.

The CDR3 protein is CASSPGLAVGDTQYF. In DNA, the CDR3 is TGTGCCAGCAGCCCGGGACTAGCAGTTGGAGATACGCAGTATTTT. The chain recombines TRBV5-4 with TRBJ2-3, with 9 bases identical to TRBD2. The V and J ends lost 4 bases and 5 bases, in that order; junction bases with no gene match: 8. CDR1 and CDR2 from the germline V gene are SGHNT and YYREEE (reference sequence). The CDR3 runs to 15 residues. The variable domain in full, completed from reference TRBV5-4 and TRBJ2-3, reads ETGVTQSPTHLIKTRGQQVTLRCSSQSGHNTVSWYQQALGQGPQFIFQYYREEENGRGNFPPRFSGLQFPNYSSELNVNALELDDSALYLCASSPGLAVGDTQYFGPGTRLTVL.

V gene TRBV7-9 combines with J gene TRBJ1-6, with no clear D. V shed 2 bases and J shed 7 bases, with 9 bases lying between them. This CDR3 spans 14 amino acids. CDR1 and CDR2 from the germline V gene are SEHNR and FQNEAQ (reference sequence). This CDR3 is CASSLSPGNSPLHF. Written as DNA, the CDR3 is TGTGCCAGCAGCTTATCGCCAGGCAATTCACCCCTCCACTTT.

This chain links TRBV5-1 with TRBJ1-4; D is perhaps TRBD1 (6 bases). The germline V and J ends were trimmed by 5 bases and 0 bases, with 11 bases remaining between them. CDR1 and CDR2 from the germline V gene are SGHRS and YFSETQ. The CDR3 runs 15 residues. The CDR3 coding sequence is TGCGCCAGCAGTCAAGGGACAACAACTAATGAAAAACTGTTTTTT. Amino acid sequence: CASSQGTTTNEKLFF.